This TCR beta chain is from a study of response to subunit inactivated influenza vaccine (dated by TCRdb to the late 2010s). Background on the whole study: Deep quantitative profiling of the T cell receptor repertoire was used in the study to follow responses to a trivalent subunit inactivated influenza vaccine. The study at large found these results: The authors suggested that each seasonal influenza vaccination may recruit only a limited number of new T cells.

The library was built by means of RT-PCR. Sequencing used an Illumina HiSeq 2500. The public reads were reanalyzed by TCRdb: fastp trimming at Q25, MiXCR alignment, in-frame beta chains only. Rows are unified per CDR3 protein, each entry keeping the most common DNA and genes. This sample is represented by over 400,000 distinct CDR3 sequences; 10% to 15% of them were singletons. Jointly, the top ten make up about an eighth of the sample. This clonotype was observed at least ten times. The antigen it binds to is not known. It has no much larger one-base neighbor in the sample; base qualities were not kept. Reading the germline V gene (reference sequence) gives CDR1 DFQATT and CDR2 SNEGSKA. V ends up 2 bases short and J 5 bases short, with an unmatched junction base count of 6. The CDR3 has 14 amino acids, counting the end cysteine and phenylalanine. Only CDR3 DNA is held: 42 bases, read in frame from base 1.

The time point tag for this specimen amounts to: more than 35 days after influenza vaccine administration. The receptor was isolated from a man aged 50-60 years who received an inactivated influenza vaccine. Donor details come from another sample of the same person, matched by shared clones. The chain was built from TRBV20-1 and TRBJ2-5; 9 nucleotides in the junction match TRBD1. Here the sequenced sample was PBMCs from blood, taken 40 to 50 days after vaccination. The base sequence is TGCAGTGCTAGACCCACAGGGGGCAGGGAGACCCAGTACTTC. The resulting protein is CSARPTGGRETQYF.